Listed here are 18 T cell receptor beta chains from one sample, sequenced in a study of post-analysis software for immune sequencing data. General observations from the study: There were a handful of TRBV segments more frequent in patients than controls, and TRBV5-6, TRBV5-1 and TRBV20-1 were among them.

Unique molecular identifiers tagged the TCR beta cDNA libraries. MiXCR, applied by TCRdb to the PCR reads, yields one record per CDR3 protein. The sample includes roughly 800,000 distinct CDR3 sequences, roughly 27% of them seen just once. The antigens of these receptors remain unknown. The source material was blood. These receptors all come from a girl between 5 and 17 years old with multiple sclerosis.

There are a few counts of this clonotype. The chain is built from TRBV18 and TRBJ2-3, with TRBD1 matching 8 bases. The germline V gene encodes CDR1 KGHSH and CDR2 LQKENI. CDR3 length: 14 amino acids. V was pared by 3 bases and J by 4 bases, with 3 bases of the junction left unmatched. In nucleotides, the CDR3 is TGTGCCAGCTCACCGCAGGGGGCATCAGATACGCAGTATTTT. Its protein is CASSPQGASDTQYF.

Here the CDR3 DNA reads TGTGCCATCAGCCAGGGGGGTCAGGAGACCCAGTACTTC. Encoded protein: CAISQGGQETQYF. The chain recombines TRBV10-3 with TRBJ2-5; D is possibly TRBD1 (7 bases). V shed 6 bases and J shed 5 bases, with 13 bases lying between them. Germline V gene sequence: CDR1 ENHRY, CDR2 SYGVKD. The CDR3 spans 13 residues.

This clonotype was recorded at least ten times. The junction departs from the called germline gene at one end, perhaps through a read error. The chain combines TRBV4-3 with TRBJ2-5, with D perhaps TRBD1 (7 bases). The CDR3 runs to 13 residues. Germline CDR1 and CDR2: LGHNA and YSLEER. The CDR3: CASSRGTEETQYF. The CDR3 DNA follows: TGTGCCAGCAGCCGCGGGACAGAAGAGACCCAGTACTTC.

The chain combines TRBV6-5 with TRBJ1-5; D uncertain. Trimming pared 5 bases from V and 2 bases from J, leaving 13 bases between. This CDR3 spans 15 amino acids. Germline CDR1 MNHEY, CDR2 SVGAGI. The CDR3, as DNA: TGTGCCAGCAGTGGACGGTCGAGGGGCAATCAGCCCCAGCATTTT. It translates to CASSGRSRGNQPQHF.

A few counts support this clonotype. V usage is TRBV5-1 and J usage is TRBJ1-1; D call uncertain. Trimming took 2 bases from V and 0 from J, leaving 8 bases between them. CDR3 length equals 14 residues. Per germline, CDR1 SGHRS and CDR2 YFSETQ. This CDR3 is CASSFGLLNTEAFF. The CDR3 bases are TGCGCCAGCAGCTTCGGGCTACTGAACACTGAAGCTTTCTTT.

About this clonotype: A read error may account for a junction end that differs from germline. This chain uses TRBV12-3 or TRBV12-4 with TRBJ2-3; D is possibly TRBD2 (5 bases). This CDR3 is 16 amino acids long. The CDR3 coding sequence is TGTGCCAGCAGTTTAGGCGCTAGAGGGCGCACAGATACGGAGTATTTT. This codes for CASSLGARGRTDTEYF.

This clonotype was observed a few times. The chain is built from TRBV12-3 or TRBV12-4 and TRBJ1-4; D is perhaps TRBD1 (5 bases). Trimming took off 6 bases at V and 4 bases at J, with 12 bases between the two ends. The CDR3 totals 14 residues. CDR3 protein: CASSPRQLNEKLFF. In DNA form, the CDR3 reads TGTGCCAGCAGCCCGCGACAGCTTAATGAAAAACTGTTTTTT.

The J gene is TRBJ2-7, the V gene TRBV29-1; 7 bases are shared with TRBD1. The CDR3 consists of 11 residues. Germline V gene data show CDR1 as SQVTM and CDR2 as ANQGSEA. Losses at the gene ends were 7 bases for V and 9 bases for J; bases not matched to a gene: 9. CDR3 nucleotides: TGCAGCGCCGGGACAGCAGGCGGGCAGTACTTC. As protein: CSAGTAGGQYF.

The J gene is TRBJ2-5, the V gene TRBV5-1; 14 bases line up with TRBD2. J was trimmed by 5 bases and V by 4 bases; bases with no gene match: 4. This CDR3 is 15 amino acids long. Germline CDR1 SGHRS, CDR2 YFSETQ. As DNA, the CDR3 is TGCGCCAGCAGCGGGACTAGCGGGAGTACGGAGACCCAGTACTTC. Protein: CASSGTSGSTETQYF.

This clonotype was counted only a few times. In nucleotides, the CDR3 is TGCGCCAGCAGCCCGGGACTAGCGGGACCCAACGAGCAGTACTTC. This translates into CASSPGLAGPNEQYF. The chain links TRBV5-1 to TRBJ2-7, with 13 bases fitting TRBD2. With 4 bases clipped from V and 5 bases from J, the junction kept 6 bases outside the gene matches. Germline loops: CDR1 SGHRS, CDR2 YFSETQ. The CDR3 spans 15 residues.

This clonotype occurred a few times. CDR3 region: CASSQGYAKNAEQYF. CDR3 DNA: TGTGCCAGCAGCCAAGGGTATGCCAAAAATGCCGAGCAGTACTTC. The rearrangement links TRBV3-1 to TRBJ2-7; no definite D call. The V gene's germline CDR1 is LGHDT and CDR2 YNNKEL (reference sequence). CDR3 length: 15 residues. Trimming removed 1 base at V and 6 bases at J, with 16 bases between.

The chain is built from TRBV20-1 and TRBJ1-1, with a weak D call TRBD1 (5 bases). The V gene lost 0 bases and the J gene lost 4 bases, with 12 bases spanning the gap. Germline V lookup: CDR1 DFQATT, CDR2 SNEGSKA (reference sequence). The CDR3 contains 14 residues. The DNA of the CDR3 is TGCAGTGCTAGAGAGGCAGGGATGGGCACTGAAGCTTTCTTT. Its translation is CSAREAGMGTEAFF.

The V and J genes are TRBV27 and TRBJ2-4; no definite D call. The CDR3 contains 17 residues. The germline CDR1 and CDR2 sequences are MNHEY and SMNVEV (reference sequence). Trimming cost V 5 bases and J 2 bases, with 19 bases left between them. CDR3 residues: CASSLKPLQITKNIQYF. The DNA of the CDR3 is TGTGCCAGCAGTCTTAAACCCCTTCAGATAACCAAAAACATTCAGTACTTC.

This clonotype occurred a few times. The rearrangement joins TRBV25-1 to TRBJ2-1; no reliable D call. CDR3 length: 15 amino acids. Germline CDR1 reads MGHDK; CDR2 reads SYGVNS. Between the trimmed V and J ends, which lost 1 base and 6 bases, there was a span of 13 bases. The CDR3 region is CASSEFSRRGNEQFF. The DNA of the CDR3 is TGTGCCAGCAGTGAATTTAGCAGGCGTGGCAATGAGCAGTTCTTC.

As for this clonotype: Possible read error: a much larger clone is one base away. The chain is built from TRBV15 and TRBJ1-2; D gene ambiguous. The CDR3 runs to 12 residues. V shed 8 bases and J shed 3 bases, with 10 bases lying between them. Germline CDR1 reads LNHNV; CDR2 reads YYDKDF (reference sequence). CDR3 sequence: CATGRDDYGYTF. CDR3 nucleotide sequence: TGTGCCACCGGCCGGGATGACTATGGCTACACCTTC.

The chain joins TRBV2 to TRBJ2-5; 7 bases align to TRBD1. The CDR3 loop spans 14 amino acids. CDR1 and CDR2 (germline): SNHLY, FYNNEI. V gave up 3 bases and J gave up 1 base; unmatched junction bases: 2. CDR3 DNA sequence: TGTGCCAGCAGTGAGACAGGGCCCCAAGAGACCCAGTACTTC. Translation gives CASSETGPQETQYF.

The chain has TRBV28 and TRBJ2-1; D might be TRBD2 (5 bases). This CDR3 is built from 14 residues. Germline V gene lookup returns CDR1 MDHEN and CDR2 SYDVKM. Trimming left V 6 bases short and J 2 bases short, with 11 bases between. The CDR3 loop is CASSPRATYNEQFF. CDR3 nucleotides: TGTGCCAGCAGCCCGAGGGCTACCTACAATGAGCAGTTCTTC.

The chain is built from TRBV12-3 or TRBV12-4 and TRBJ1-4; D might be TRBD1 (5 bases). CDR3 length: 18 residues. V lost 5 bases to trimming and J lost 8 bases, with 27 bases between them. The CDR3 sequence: CASSPYPIGTPRGEKLFF. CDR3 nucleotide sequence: TGTGCCAGCAGTCCCTATCCCATAGGGACCCCAAGAGGCGAAAAACTGTTTTTT.